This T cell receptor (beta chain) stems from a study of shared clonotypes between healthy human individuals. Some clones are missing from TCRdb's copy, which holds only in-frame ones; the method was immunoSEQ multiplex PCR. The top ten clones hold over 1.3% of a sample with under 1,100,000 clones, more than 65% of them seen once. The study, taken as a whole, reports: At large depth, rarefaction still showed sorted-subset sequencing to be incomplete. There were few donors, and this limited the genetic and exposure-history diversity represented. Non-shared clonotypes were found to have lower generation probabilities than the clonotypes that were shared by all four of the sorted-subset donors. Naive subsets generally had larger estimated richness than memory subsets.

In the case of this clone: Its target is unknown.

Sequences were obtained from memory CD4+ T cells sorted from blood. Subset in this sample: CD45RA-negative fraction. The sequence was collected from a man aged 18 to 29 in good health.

The CDR3, as DNA: TGTGCCAGCAGGGGACTAGCGGGGGGAAACTACGAGCAGTACTTC. This translates into CASRGLAGGNYEQYF. The V call is TRBV2, the J call TRBJ2-7; 15 positions match TRBD2. With 6 bases clipped from V and 3 bases from J, the junction kept 3 bases outside the gene matches. Germline assignment: CDR1 SNHLY and CDR2 FYNNEI. The CDR3 runs to 15 residues.